This entry describes one T cell receptor beta chain. This clonotype occurred many times. No antigen is known for it. One base away there is no much larger clone; base qualities are not given. CDR1 and CDR2 (SNHLY, FYNNEI) derive from the germline V gene. The trim is 7 bases for V and 0 bases for J, with a gap of 12 bases between the germline ends. Including cysteine and phenylalanine, the CDR3 has 15 amino acids. The entry retains the CDR3 DNA only, 45 bases that are in frame from base 1. This entry belongs to a study of T cells in Graves' hyperthyroidism and ophthalmopathy (dated by TCRdb to between 2017 and 2020). With regard to the full study: Peripheral blood was collected at initial diagnosis, before any treatment. The paper describes TCR Vbeta CDR3 sequencing of 130 to 150 peripheral blood samples, made up of 43 ophthalmopathy patients, approximately 73 hyperthyroidism patients and roughly 17 progressor patients. The approximately 100 discovery patients were divided at random into training and test sets in a 7:3 ratio. Once sampling was done, hyperthyroidism patients were given methimazole at a starting dose of 30 mg daily, whereas ophthalmopathy patients were given high-dose intravenous methylprednisolone. Thyroid tissue and blood T-cell repertoires from several Graves' hyperthyroidism patients were also compared in the study. A discovery cohort of roughly 96 patients, about 40 with Graves' ophthalmopathy and over 55 with stable Graves' hyperthyroidism, was used to find distinguishing TCR V-J signatures. Prospective prediction of ophthalmopathy was tested in an independent validation cohort consisting of 18 hyperthyroidism patients and more than 15 patients who later progressed to ophthalmopathy. Results the study describes overall, beyond this receptor: In validation, progression to ophthalmopathy was predicted by the model with more than 65% sensitivity and about 72% specificity, a median of 6.5 months before onset. No statistical method was used to fix the sample size in advance, and group allocation was not hidden from the investigators. Blood samples also contained most of the expanded thyroid clonotypes (frequency above 0.001), which suggests that blood repertoires may reflect thyroid immune responses. Ophthalmopathy was separated from stable hyperthyroidism by a 13 V-J signature model, with approximately 85% sensitivity and about 84% specificity obtained in cross-validation and 80%/75% obtained in testing.

TCR beta CDR3 regions were amplified from RNA transcripts. The TCR CDR3 was subjected to a first round of RT-PCR using the HTBI primer set and the Qiagen OneStep RT-PCR kit. Libraries were constructed in a second round of multiplex PCR, after which size selection and purification were performed. Paired-end sequencing of the libraries was performed with 100 bp reads on an Illumina HiSeq2000. The source study handled its data this way. Raw data were processed with SOAPnuke, discarding reads with adapters, uncalled bases, mean Phred below 15, or no exact constant-primer or identifier match. High-quality paired reads were merged with COPE v1.2.5, and unique nucleotide sequences were defined as clonotypes. MiTCR v1.1 was used to align clonotypes to the IMGT TRBV, TRBD and TRBJ reference segments. The analysis included only V-J combinations with a frequency above 0.0001, which together covered approximately 99% of the repertoires. The TCS score was defined as F50 (clonal expansion) divided by E x V (chaos), with BLOSUM62-based TCRdist calculated between CDR3 peptides within each V-J. Welch's t-statistics and random forest reduced around 550 V-J features to 10 to 15, which were used in a naive Bayes classifier (R e1071). The similarity between thyroid and blood repertoires was quantified using the Morisita-Horn index. TCRdb redid the processing of the public reads, applying fastp at Q25 and MiXCR, and retained in-frame beta chains. Records with the same CDR3 protein are collapsed into one entry carrying the most frequent genes and DNA. Here the V and J calls rest on TCRdb's processing, not on the authors' analysis. The sample table lists hundreds of thousands of distinct CDR3 sequences, about a third of them with a count of one. The top ten hold around 31% of the sample.

Graves' hyperthyroidism was defined as stable when no progression to ophthalmopathy occurred over 18 months of follow-up. Hyperthyroidism patients were aged 18 to 65 years and newly diagnosed, with disease duration of less than 2 months. Patients with uncontrolled infections, other autoimmune diseases, pregnancy or lactation were excluded. Diagnoses relied on clinical symptoms, serum thyroxine and TRAb, thyroid ultrasound and orbital computed tomography. PBMCs were isolated from approximately 10 ml of fresh peripheral blood by Ficoll-Paque density gradient centrifugation. Total RNA was extracted using Trizol reagent, and RNA quality was assessed on an Agilent 2100 Bioanalyzer.

Sequenced sample: blood. The receptor's source is a woman between 35 and 50 years old with Graves' hyperthyroidism. The sequence is built from TRBV2 and TRBJ2-2; TRBD2 is a possible D gene, resting on 5 matching bases. The CDR3 sequence is CASNTRAANTGELFF. The bases are TGTGCCAGCAATACGAGGGCAGCGAACACCGGGGAGCTGTTTTTT.